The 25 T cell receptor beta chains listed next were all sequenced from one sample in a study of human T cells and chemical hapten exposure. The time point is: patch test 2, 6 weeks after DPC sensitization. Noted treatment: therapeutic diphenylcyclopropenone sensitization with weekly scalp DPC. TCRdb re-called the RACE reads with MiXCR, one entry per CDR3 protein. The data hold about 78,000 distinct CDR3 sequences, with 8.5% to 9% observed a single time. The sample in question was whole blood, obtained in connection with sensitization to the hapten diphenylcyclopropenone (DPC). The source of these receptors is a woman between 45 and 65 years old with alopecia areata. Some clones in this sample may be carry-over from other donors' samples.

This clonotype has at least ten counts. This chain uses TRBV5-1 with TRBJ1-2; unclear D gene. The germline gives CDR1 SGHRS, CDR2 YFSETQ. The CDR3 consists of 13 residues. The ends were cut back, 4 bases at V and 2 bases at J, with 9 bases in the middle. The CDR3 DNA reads TGCGCCAGCAGCCGAGCGGAGAACTATGGCTACACCTTC. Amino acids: CASSRAENYGYTF. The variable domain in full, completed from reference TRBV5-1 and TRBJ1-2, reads KAGVTQTPRYLIKTRGQQVTLSCSPISGHRSVSWYQQTPGQGLQFLFEYFSETQRNKGNFPGRFSGRQFSNSRSEMNVSTLELGDSALYLCASSRAENYGYTFGSGTRLTVV.

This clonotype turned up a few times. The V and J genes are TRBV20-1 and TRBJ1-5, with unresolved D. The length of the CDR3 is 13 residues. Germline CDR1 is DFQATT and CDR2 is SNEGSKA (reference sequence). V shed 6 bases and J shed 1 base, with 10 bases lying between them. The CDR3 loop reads CSANHGSNQPQHF. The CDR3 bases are TGCAGTGCCAATCACGGAAGCAATCAGCCCCAGCATTTT.

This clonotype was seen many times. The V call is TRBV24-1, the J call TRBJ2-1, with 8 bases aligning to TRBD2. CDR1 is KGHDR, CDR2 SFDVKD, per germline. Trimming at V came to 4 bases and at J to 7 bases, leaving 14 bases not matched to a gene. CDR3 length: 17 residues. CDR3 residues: CATSEPIRRGGQNEQFF. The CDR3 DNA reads TGTGCCACCAGTGAACCAATTAGACGGGGGGGCCAAAATGAGCAGTTCTTC.

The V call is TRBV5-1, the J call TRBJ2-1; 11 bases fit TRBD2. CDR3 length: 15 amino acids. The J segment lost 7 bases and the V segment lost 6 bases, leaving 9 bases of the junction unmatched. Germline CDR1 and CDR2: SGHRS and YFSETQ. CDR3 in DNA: TGCGCCAGCACCCTAGAACTAGCGGGAGTTAATGAGCAGTTCTTC. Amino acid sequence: CASTLELAGVNEQFF.

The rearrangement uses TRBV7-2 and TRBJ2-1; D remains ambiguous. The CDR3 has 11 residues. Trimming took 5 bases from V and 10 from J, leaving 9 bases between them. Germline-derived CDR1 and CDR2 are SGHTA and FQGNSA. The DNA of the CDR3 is TGTGCCAGCAGCCCCGCTGCCGAGCAGTTCTTC. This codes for CASSPAAEQFF.

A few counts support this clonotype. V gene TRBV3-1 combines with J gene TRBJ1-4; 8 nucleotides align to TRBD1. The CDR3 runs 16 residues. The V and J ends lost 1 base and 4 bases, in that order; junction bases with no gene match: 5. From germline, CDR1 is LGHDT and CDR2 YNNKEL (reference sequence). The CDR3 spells CASSQASTGGNEKLFF. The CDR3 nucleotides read TGTGCCAGCAGCCAAGCCAGTACAGGGGGTAATGAAAAACTGTTTTTT.

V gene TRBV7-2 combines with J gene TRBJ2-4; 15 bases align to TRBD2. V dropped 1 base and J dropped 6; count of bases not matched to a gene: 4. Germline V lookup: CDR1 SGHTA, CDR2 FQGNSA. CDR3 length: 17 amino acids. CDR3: CASSLVRTSGGGNIQYF. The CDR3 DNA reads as TGTGCCAGCAGCTTAGTACGGACTAGCGGGGGGGGAAACATTCAGTACTTC. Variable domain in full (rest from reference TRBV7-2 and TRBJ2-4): GAGVSQSPSNKVTEKGKDVELRCDPISGHTALYWYRQSLGQGLEFLIYFQGNSAPDKSGLPSDRFSAERTGGSVSTLTIQRTQQEDSAVYLCASSLVRTSGGGNIQYFGAGTRLSVL.

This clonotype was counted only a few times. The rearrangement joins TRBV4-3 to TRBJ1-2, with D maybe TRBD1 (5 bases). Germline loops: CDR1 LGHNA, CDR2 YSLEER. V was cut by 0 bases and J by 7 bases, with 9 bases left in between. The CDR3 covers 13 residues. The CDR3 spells CASSQERGSGYTF. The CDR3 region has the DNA TGCGCCAGCAGCCAAGAGAGGGGAAGTGGCTACACCTTC.

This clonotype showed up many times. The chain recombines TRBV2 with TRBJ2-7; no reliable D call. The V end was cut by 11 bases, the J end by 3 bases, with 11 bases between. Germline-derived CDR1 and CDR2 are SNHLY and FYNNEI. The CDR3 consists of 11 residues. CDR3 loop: CALVENYEQYF. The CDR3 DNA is TGTGCCCTGGTGGAGAACTACGAGCAGTACTTC.

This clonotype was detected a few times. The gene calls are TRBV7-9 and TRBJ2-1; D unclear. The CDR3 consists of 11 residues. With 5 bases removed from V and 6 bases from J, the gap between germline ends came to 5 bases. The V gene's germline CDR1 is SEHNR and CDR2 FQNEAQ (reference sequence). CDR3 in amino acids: CASSLTNEQFF. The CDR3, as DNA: TGTGCCAGCAGCCTAACCAATGAGCAGTTCTTC.

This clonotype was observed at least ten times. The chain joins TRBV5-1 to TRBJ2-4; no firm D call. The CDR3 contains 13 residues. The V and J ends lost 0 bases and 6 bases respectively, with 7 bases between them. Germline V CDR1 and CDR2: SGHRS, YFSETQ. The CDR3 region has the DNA TGCGCCAGCAGCTTGGACGCCCGAAACATTCAGTACTTC. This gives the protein CASSLDARNIQYF.

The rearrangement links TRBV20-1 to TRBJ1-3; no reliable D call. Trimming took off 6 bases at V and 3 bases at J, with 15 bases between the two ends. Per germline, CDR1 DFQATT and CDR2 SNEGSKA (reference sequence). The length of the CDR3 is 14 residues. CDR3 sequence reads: CSAPDPHSGNTIYF. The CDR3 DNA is TGCAGTGCCCCCGACCCCCATAGTGGAAACACCATATATTTT.

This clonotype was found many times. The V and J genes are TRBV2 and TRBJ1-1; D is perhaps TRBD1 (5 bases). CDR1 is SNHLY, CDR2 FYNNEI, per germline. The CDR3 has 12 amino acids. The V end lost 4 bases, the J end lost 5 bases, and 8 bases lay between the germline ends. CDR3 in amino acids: CASSVWGTEAFF. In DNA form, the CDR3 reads TGTGCCAGCAGTGTCTGGGGGACTGAAGCTTTCTTT.

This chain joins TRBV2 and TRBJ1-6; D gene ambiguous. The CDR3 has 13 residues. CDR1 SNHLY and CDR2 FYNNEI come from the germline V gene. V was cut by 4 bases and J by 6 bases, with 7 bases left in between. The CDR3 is CASSGETNSPLHF. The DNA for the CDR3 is TGTGCCAGCAGTGGGGAGACTAATTCACCCCTCCACTTT.

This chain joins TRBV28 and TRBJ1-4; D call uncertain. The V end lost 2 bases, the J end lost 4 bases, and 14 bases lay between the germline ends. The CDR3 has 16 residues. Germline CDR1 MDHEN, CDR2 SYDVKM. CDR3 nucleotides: TGTGCCAGCAGTTTAGGCCCGGACGGGAATAATGAAAAACTGTTTTTT. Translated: CASSLGPDGNNEKLFF.

The CDR3 sequence is CSAKKGANYEQYF. The CDR3 DNA reads TGCAGTGCTAAGAAGGGGGCTAATTACGAGCAGTACTTC. This rearrangement joins TRBV20-1 to TRBJ2-7; the match to TRBD1 covers 7 bases. The germline V gene has CDR1 DFQATT and CDR2 SNEGSKA (reference sequence). V gave up 4 bases and J gave up 4 bases; unmatched junction bases: 7. The CDR3 covers 13 residues.

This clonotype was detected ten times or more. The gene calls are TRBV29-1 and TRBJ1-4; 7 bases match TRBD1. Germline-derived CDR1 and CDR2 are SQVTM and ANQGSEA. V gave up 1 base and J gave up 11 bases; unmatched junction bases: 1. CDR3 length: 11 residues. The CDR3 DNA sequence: TGCAGCGTTGAAGCGGGACAGAAACTGTTTTTT. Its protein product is CSVEAGQKLFF.

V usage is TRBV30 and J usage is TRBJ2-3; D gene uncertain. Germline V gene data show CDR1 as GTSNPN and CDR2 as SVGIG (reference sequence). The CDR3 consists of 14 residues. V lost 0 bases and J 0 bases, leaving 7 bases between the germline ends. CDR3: CAWSVGGSTDTQYF. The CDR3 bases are TGTGCCTGGAGTGTGGGCGGCAGCACAGATACGCAGTATTTT.

CDR3 region: CASSSPGRNQPQHF. Written as DNA, the CDR3 is TGTGCCAGCAGTTCCCCGGGACGCAATCAGCCCCAGCATTTT. The V and J genes are TRBV28 and TRBJ1-5; tentative D call: TRBD1 (5 bases). CDR3 size: 14 residues. Germline V CDR1 and CDR2: MDHEN, SYDVKM. The V gene lost 4 bases and the J gene lost 2 bases, with 9 bases spanning the gap.

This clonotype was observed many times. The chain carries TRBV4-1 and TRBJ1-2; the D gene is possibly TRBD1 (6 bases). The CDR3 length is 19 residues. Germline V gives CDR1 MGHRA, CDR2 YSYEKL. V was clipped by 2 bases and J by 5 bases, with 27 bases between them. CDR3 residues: CASSQPPEAAGARRYGYTF. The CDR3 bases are TGCGCCAGCAGCCAACCACCGGAGGCGGCAGGGGCTCGGAGGTATGGCTACACCTTC.

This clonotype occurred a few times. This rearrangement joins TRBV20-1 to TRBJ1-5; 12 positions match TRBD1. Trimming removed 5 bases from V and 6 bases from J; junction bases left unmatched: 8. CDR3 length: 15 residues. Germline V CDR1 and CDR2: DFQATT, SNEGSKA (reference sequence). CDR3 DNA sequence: TGCAGTGCTGTCTCGGGACAGGGGGCCCGTCAGCCCCAGCATTTT. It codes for CSAVSGQGARQPQHF.

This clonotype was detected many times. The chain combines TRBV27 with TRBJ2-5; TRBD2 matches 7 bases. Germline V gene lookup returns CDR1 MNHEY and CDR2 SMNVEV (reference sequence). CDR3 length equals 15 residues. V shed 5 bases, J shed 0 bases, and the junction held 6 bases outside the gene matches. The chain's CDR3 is CASSQIAGDQETQYF. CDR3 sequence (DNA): TGTGCCAGCAGTCAAATCGCGGGGGACCAAGAGACCCAGTACTTC.

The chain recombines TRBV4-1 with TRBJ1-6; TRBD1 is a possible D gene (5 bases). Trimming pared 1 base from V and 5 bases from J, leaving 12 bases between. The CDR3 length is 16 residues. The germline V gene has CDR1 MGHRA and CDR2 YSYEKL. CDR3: CASSQVRWGDNSPLHF. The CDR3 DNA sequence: TGCGCCAGCAGCCAAGTTCGATGGGGGGATAATTCACCCCTCCACTTT.

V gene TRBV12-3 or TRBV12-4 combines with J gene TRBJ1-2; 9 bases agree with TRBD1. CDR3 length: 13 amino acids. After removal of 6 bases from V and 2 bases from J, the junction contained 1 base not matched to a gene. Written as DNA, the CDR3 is TGTGCCAGCAGAACAGGGGGCAACTATGGCTACACCTTC. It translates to CASRTGGNYGYTF.

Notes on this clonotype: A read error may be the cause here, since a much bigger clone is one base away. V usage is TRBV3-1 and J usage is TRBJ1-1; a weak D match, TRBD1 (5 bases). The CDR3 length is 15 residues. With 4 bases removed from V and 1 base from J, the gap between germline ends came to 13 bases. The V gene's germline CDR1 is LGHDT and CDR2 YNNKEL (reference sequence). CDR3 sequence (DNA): TGTGCCAGCAGCCTTCCGGGACGGCGGAACACTGAAGCTTTCTTT. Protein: CASSLPGRRNTEAFF.